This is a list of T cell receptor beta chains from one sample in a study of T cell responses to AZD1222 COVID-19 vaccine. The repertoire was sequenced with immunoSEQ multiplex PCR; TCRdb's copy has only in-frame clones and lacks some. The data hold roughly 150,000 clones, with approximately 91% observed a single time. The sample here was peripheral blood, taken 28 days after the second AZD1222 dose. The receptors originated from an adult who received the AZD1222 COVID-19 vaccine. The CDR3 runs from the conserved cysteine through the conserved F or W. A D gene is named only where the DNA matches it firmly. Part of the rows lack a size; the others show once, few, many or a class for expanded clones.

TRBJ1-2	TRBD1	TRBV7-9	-	TGTGCCAGCAGTACAGGGGCGGGGTACTATGGCTACACCTTC	CASSTGAGYYGYTF
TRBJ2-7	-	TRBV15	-	TGTGCCACCAGCAGAGAGGCAGGTATAGCCTACGAGCAGTACTTC	CATSREAGIAYEQYF
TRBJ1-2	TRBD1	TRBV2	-	TGTGCCAGCATAAGACAGGGGGGTGACTATGGCTACACCTTC	CASIRQGGDYGYTF
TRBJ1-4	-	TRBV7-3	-	TGTGCCAGCAGCTTAACAGGGTCCAGGAGTGAAAAACTGTTTTTT	CASSLTGSRSEKLFF
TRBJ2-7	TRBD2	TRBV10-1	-	TGCGCCAGCAGGTTCTCTTCGGCGGGGGACTCCCCGGACGAGCAGTACTTC	CASRFSSAGDSPDEQYF
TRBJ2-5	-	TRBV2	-	TGTGCCAGCATAGGGACTTCAAAAGAGACCCAGTACTTC	CASIGTSKETQYF
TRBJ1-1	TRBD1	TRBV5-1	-	TGCGCCAGCAGCTCACAGGGGGGGAACACTGAAGCTTTCTTT	CASSSQGGNTEAFF
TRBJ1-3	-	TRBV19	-	TGTGCCAGTAGTTACACGCCAAACAGCGGTGGAAACACCATATATTTT	CASSYTPNSGGNTIYF
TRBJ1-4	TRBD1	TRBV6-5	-	TGTGCCAGCAGCCCCGACAGGGGTAATGAAAAACTGTTTTTT	CASSPDRGNEKLFF
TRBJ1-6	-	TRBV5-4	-	TGTGCCAGCAGCAGTCCCGGGCCCCCCGATTCACCCCTCCACTTT	CASSSPGPPDSPLHF
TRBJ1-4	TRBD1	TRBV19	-	TGTGCCAGTAGTGCTAGGGGGCCGGCTAATGAAAAACTGTTTTTT	CASSARGPANEKLFF
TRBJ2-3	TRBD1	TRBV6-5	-	TGTGCCAGCAGAAGACAGGGGAGGCAGACAGATACGCAGTATTTT	CASRRQGRQTDTQYF
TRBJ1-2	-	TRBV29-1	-	TGCAGCGTTGATTCTGTGGGGGGAGGCTACACCTTC	CSVDSVGGGYTF
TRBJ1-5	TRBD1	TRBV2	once	TGTGCCAGCAGCCCCGACAGGGAAGGTCAGCCCCAGCATTTT	CASSPDREGQPQHF
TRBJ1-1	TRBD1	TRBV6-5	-	TGTGCCAGCAGTTGGACAGGGAAGGACACTGAAGCTTTCTTT	CASSWTGKDTEAFF
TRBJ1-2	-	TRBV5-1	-	TGCGCCAGCAGCTTGGCAGAGGGGAGGGCCTATGGCTACACCTTC	CASSLAEGRAYGYTF
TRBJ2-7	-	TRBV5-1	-	TGCGCCAGCAGCTTGGGTCAGAGTGAAACCTACGAGCAGTACTTC	CASSLGQSETYEQYF
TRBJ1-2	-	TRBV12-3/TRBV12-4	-	TGTGCCAGCAGTTTATCACAGCTATATGGCTACACCTTC	CASSLSQLYGYTF
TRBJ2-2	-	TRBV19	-	TGTGCCAGTACCCCCGCTTACAAGGGCGGGGCGGGGGAGCTGTTTTTT	CASTPAYKGGAGELFF
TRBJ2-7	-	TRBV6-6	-	TGTGCCAGCAGTTACCAGGGGGAGGGCGAGCAGTACTTC	CASSYQGEGEQYF
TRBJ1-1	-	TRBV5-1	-	TGCGCCAGCAGCTTGGCTGGTAGTGGGTCCATCAACACTGAAGCTTTCTTT	CASSLAGSGSINTEAFF
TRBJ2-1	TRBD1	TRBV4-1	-	TGCGCCAGCAGCCGTAACAGGGGAGAGAACTCCTACAATGAGCAGTTCTTC	CASSRNRGENSYNEQFF
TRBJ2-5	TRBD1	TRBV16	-	TGTGCCAGCAGCCTGACTTCCGGGACAGGGGGCTTCCAGTACTTC	CASSLTSGTGGFQYF